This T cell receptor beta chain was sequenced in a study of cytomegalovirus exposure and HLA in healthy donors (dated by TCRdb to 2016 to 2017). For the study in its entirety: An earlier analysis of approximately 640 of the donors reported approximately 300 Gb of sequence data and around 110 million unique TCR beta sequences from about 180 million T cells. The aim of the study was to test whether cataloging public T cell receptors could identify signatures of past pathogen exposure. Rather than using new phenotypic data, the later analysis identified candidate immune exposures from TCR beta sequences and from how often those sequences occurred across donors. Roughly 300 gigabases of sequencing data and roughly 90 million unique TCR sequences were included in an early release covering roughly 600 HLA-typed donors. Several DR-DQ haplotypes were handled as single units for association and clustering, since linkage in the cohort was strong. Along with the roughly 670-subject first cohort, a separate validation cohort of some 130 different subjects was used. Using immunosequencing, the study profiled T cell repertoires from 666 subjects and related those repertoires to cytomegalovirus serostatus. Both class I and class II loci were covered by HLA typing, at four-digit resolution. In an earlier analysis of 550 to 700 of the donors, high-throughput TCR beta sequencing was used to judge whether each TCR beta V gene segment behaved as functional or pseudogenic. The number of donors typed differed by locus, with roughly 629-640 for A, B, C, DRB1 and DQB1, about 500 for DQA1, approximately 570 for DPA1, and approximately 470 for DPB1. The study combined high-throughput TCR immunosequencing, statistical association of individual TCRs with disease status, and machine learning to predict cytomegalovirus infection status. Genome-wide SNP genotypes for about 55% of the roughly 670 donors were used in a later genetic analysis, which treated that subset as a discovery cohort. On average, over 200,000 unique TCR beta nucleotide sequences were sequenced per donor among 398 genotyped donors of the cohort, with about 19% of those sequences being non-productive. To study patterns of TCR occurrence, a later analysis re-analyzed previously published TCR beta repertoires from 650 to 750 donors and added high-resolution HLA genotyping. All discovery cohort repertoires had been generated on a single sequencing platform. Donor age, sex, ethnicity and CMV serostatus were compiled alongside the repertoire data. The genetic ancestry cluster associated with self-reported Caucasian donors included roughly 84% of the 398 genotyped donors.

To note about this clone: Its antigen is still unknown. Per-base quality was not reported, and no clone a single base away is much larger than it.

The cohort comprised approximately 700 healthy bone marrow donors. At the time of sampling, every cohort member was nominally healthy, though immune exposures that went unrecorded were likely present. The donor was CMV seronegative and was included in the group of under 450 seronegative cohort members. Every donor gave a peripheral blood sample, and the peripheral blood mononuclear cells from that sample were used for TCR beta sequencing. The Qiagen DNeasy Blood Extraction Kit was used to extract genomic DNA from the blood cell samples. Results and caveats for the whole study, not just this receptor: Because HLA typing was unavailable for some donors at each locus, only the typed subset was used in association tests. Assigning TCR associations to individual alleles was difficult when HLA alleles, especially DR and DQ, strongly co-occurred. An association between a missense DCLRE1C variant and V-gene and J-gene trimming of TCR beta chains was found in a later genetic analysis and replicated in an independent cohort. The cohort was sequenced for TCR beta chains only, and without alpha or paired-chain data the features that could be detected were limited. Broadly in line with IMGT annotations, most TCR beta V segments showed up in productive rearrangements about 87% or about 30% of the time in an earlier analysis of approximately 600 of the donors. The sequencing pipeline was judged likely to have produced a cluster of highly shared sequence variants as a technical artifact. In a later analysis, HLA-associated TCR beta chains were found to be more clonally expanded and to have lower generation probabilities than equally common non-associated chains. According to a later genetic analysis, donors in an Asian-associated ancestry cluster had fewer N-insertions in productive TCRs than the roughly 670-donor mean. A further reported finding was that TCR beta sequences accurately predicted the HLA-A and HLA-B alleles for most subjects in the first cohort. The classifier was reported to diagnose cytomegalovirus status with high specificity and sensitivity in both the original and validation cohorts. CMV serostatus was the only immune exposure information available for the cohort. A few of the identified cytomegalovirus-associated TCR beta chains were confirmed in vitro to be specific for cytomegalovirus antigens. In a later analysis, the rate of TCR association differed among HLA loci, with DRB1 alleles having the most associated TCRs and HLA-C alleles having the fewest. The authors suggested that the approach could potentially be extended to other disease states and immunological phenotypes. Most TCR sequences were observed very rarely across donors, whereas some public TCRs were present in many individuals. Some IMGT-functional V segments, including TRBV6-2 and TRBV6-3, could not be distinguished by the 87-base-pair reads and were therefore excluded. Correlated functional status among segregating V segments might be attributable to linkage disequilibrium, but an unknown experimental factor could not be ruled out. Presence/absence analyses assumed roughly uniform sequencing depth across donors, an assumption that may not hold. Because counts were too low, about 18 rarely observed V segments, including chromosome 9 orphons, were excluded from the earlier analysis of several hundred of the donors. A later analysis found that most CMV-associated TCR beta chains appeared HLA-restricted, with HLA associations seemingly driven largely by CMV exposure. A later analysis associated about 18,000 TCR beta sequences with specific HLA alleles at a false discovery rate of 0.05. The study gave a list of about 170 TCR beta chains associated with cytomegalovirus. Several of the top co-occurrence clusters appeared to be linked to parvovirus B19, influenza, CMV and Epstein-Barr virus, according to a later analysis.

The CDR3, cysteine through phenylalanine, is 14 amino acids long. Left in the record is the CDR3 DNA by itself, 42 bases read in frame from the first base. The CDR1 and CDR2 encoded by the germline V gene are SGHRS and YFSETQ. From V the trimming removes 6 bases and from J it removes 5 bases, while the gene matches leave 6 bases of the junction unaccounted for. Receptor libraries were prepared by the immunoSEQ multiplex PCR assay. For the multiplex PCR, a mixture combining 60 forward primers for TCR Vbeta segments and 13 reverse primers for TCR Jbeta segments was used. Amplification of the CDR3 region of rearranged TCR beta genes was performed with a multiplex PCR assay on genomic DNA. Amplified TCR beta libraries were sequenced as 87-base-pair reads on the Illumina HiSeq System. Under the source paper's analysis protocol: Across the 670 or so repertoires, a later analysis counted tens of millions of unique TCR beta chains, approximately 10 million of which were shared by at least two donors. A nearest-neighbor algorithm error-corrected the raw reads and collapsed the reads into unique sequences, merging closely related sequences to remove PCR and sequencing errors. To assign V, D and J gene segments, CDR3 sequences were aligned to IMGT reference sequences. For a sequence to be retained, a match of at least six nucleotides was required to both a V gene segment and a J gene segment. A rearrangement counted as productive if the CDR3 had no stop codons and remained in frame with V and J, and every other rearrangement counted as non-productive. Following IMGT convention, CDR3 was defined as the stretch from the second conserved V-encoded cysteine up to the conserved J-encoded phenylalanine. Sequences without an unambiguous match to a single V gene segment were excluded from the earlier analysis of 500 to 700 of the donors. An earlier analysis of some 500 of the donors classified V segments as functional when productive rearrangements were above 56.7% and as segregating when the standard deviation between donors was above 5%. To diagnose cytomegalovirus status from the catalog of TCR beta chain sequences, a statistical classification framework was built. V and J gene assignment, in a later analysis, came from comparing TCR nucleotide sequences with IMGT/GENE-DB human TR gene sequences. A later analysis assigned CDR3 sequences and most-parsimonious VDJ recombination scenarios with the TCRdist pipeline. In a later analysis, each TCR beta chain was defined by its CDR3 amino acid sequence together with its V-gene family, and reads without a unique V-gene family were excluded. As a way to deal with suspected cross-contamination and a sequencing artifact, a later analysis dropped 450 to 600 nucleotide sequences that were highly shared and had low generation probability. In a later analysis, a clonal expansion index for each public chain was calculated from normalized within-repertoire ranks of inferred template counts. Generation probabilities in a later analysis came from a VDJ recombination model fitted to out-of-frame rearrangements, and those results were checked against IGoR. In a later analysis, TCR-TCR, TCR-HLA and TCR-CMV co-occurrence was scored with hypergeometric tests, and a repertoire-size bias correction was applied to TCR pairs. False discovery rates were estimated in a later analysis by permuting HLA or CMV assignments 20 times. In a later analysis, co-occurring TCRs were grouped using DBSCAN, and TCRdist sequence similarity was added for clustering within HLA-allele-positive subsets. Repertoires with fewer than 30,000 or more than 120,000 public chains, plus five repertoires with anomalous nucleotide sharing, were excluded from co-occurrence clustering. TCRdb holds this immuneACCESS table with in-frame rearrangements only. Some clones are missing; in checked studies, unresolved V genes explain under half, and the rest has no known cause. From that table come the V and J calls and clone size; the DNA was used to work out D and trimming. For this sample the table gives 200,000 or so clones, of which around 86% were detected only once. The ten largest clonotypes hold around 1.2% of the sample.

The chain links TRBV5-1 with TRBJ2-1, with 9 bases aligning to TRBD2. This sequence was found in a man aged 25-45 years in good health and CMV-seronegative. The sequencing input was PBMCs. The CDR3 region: CASNSGRSHNEQFF. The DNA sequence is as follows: TGCGCCAGCAACAGCGGGAGGAGCCACAATGAGCAGTTCTTC.